This T cell receptor (beta chain) stems from a study of neurological immune-mediated disorders. Study-wide findings and caveats: No CDR3 amino acid sequences were shared by expanded clones across subjects, suggesting private repertoires in all groups. Phylogenetic grouping assigned the repertoires of 18 of 34 multiple sclerosis patients to one related-CDR3 cluster, which constitutes a possible signature. The study found the most TCR clonal expansion in HTLV-1-associated myelopathy and the least in multiple sclerosis, below healthy controls.

Synthesis of cDNA was performed by 5'RACE using 10-nucleotide random UMIs. TCRdb reprocessed the 5' RACE reads with MiXCR, giving one entry per CDR3 protein. The data show approximately 52,000 distinct CDR3 sequences, over 3% seen once. This clonotype was counted ten times or more. As yet, its antigen is unknown. The CDR3 is 15 amino acids. The junction had 8 bases not matched to a gene; V was cut back by 5 bases and J by 6 bases. Germline assignment: CDR1 DFQATT and CDR2 SNEGSKA (reference sequence). The sequence derives from a man aged 40-49 years with multiple sclerosis. Sample: PBMCs. The chain couples TRBV20-1 to TRBJ2-1; TRBD2 matches at 12 bases. The CDR3 spells CSAPRLAGALNEQFF. The CDR3 coding sequence is TGCAGTGCTCCCCGACTAGCGGGGGCCCTCAATGAGCAGTTCTTC.